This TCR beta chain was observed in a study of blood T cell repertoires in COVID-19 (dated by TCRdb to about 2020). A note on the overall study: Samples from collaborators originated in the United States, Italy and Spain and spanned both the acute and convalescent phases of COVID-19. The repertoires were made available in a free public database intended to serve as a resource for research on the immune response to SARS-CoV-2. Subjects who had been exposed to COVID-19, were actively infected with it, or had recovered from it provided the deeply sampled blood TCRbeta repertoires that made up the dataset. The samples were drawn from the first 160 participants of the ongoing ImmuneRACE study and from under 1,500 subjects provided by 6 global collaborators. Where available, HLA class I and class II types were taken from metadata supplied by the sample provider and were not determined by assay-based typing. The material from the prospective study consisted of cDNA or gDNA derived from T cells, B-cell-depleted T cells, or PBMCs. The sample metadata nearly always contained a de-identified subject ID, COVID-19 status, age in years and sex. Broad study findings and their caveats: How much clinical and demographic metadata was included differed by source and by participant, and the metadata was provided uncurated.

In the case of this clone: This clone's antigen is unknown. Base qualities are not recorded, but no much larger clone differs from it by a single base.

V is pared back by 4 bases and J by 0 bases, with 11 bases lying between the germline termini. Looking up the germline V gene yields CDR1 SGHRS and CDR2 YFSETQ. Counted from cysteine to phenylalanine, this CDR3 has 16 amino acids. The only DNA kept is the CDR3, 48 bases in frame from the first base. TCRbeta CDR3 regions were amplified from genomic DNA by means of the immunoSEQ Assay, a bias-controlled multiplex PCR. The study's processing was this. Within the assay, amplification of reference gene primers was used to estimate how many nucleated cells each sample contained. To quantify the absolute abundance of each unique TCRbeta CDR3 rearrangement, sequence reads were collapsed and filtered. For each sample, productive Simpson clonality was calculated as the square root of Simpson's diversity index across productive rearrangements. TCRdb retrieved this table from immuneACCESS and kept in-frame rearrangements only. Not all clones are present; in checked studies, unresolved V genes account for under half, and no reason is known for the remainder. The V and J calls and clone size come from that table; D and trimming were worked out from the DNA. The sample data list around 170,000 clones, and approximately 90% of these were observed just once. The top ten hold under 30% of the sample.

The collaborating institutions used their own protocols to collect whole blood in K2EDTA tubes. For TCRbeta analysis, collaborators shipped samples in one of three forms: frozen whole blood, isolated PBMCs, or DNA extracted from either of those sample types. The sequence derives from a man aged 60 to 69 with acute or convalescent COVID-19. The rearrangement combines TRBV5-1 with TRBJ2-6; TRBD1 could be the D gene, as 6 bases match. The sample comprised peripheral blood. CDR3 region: CASSLGQFSGANVLTF. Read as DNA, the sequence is TGCGCCAGCAGCCTAGGACAGTTCTCTGGGGCCAACGTCCTGACTTTC.